This entry features one TCR beta chain sequence. The antigen this receptor binds is unknown. Qualities for individual bases were not recorded, and no much larger clone is one base off. The library relied on the immunoSEQ multiplex PCR assay. For the multiplex PCR, a mixture combining 60 forward primers for TCR Vbeta segments and 13 reverse primers for TCR Jbeta segments was used. A multiplex PCR assay on genomic DNA amplified the CDR3 region of rearranged TCR beta genes. The amplified TCR beta libraries were sequenced on the Illumina HiSeq System as 87-base-pair reads. The authors' pipeline ran thus. In a later analysis, 77 million or so unique TCR beta chains were counted across the 650 to 750 repertoires, and around 11 million of these chains were shared by at least two donors. Raw reads were error-corrected and collapsed into unique sequences by a nearest-neighbor algorithm in which closely related sequences were merged to remove PCR and sequencing errors. To assign V, D and J gene segments, CDR3 sequences were aligned to IMGT reference sequences. Each retained sequence needed at least a six-nucleotide match to both a V gene segment and a J gene segment. Rearrangements were classified as productive when the CDR3 lacked stop codons and remained in frame with V and J, and all other rearrangements were classified as non-productive. CDR3 was defined by IMGT convention, running from the second conserved V-encoded cysteine to the conserved J-encoded phenylalanine. The earlier analysis of 587 of the donors excluded any sequence lacking an unambiguous match to a single V gene segment. An earlier analysis of 500 to 700 of the donors classified V segments as functional when productive rearrangements were above 56.7% and as segregating when the standard deviation between donors was above 5%. To diagnose cytomegalovirus status from the catalog of TCR beta chain sequences, a statistical classification framework was built. A later analysis assigned V and J genes by comparing TCR nucleotide sequences with IMGT/GENE-DB human TR gene sequences. A later analysis assigned CDR3 sequences and most-parsimonious VDJ recombination scenarios with the TCRdist pipeline. In a later analysis, every TCR beta chain was defined by the combination of its CDR3 amino acid sequence and its V-gene family, and reads without a unique V-gene family were dropped. A later analysis removed 592 highly shared, low-generation-probability nucleotide sequences to deal with suspected cross-contamination and a sequencing artifact. For each public chain, a later analysis derived a clonal expansion index from normalized ranks of inferred template counts within each repertoire. Generation probabilities in a later analysis came from a VDJ recombination model fitted to out-of-frame rearrangements, and those results were checked against IGoR. Hypergeometric tests were used in a later analysis to score TCR-TCR, TCR-HLA and TCR-CMV co-occurrence, with a repertoire-size bias correction applied to the TCR pairs. To estimate false discovery rates, a later analysis permuted the HLA or CMV assignments 20 times. In a later analysis, co-occurring TCRs were grouped with DBSCAN, and TCRdist sequence similarity was added when clustering was performed within HLA-allele-positive subsets. Repertoires with fewer than 30,000 or more than 120,000 public chains were left out of co-occurrence clustering, as were about five repertoires with anomalous nucleotide sharing. The table was pulled from immuneACCESS by TCRdb, which kept in-frame rearrangements only. Such tables lose some clones; where checked, under half of the loss comes from unresolved V genes, and the rest has no known cause. The V and J calls and clone size were taken over from that table, and D and trimming were inferred from the DNA. The sample table shows approximately 110,000 clones, and around 84% are seen once. Of the sample, 1% to 1.5% falls within the top ten clones.

The data are from a study of cytomegalovirus exposure and HLA in healthy donors (dated by TCRdb to about 2017). Context from the whole study: According to an earlier analysis of 587 of the donors, some 180 million T cells yielded 90 million to 130 million unique TCR beta sequences and 276 Gb of sequence data. HLA typing included class I and class II loci at four-digit resolution. An early release covering about 600 HLA-typed donors comprised approximately 290 gigabases of sequencing data and around 80 million unique TCR sequences. In addition to the first cohort of hundreds of subjects, a separate validation cohort of approximately 120 different subjects was used. Of the 300 to 400 genotyped donors, about 84% fell in the genetic ancestry cluster associated with self-reported Caucasian donors. Across approximately 420 genotyped donors of the cohort, an average of roughly 250,000 unique TCR beta nucleotide sequences per donor were sequenced, and roughly a sixth of those sequences were non-productive. A later analysis re-analyzed previously published TCR beta repertoires from roughly 690 donors and added high-resolution HLA genotyping to study TCR occurrence patterns. Because of strong linkage in the cohort, roughly five DR-DQ haplotypes were treated as single units for association and clustering. The number of typed donors differed by locus: about 620-640 for A, B, C, DRB1 and DQB1; roughly 510 for DQA1; roughly 600 for DPA1; and roughly 490 for DPB1. A later genetic analysis used genome-wide SNP genotypes for about 65% of the 666 donors, treating that subset as a discovery cohort. The study aimed to test whether signatures of past pathogen exposure could be identified by cataloging public T cell receptors. The study profiled the T cell repertoires of under 700 subjects by immunosequencing and related them to cytomegalovirus serostatus. To predict cytomegalovirus infection status, the study brought together high-throughput TCR immunosequencing, statistical association of individual TCRs with disease status, and machine learning. The later analysis used no new phenotypic data to find candidate immune exposures, relying instead on TCR beta sequences and their occurrence across donors. Alongside the repertoire data, information on donor age, sex, ethnicity and CMV serostatus was compiled. An earlier analysis of approximately 580 of the donors used high-throughput TCR beta sequencing to judge whether each TCR beta V gene segment behaved as functional or pseudogenic. All discovery cohort repertoires had been generated on a single sequencing platform.

In total, roughly 670 healthy bone marrow donors made up the cohort. All cohort members were sampled while nominally healthy, although unrecorded immune exposures were likely present. The donor tested CMV seronegative and was one of the 352 seronegative cohort members. Every donor gave a peripheral blood sample, and the peripheral blood mononuclear cells from that sample were used for TCR beta sequencing. The Qiagen DNeasy Blood Extraction Kit was used to extract genomic DNA from the blood cell samples. Including cysteine and phenylalanine, the CDR3 has 16 amino acids. The entry retains the CDR3 DNA only, 48 bases that are in frame from base 1. From a lookup of the germline V gene, CDR1 and CDR2 are MGHRA and YSYEKL. At the junction V is shortened by 2 bases and J by 5 bases; bases outside the gene matches: 10. What the work shows at the level of the full study, not this receptor alone: Correlated functional status among segregating V segments might be attributable to linkage disequilibrium, but an unknown experimental factor could not be ruled out. An association between a missense DCLRE1C variant and V-gene and J-gene trimming of TCR beta chains was found in a later genetic analysis and replicated in an independent cohort. In a later analysis, the rate of TCR association differed among HLA loci, with DRB1 alleles having the most associated TCRs and HLA-C alleles having the fewest. In an earlier analysis of over 550 of the donors, most TCR beta V segments were observed in productive rearrangements about 87% or about 30% of the time, broadly matching IMGT annotations. Strong co-occurrence of HLA alleles, especially DR and DQ, made assigning TCR associations to individual alleles difficult. In this cohort, only TCR beta chains were sequenced, and detectable features were limited by the absence of alpha or paired-chain data. Because the 87-base-pair reads could not distinguish some IMGT-functional V segments, including TRBV6-2 and TRBV6-3, those segments were excluded. A further reported finding was that TCR beta sequences accurately predicted the HLA-A and HLA-B alleles for most subjects in the first cohort. Compared with equally common non-associated chains, HLA-associated TCR beta chains in a later analysis were more clonally expanded and had lower generation probabilities. Presence/absence analyses assumed roughly uniform sequencing depth across donors, an assumption that may not hold. According to the authors, the approach could potentially be generalized to other disease states and immunological phenotypes. Because HLA typing was unavailable for some donors at each locus, only the typed subset was used in association tests. According to a later analysis, parvovirus B19, influenza, CMV and Epstein-Barr virus appeared linked to several top co-occurrence clusters. CMV serostatus was the only immune exposure information available for the cohort. Because counts were too low, about 18 rarely observed V segments, including chromosome 9 orphons, were excluded from the earlier analysis of 587 of the donors. A later analysis associated about 17,000 TCR beta sequences with specific HLA alleles at a false discovery rate of 0.05. The study listed 164 TCR beta chains as associated with cytomegalovirus. A cluster of highly shared sequence variants was judged likely to be a technical artifact of the sequencing pipeline. According to a later genetic analysis, donors in an Asian-associated ancestry cluster had fewer N-insertions in productive TCRs than the approximately 610-donor mean. The classifier was reported to diagnose cytomegalovirus status with high specificity and sensitivity in both the original and validation cohorts. Across donors, most TCR sequences were observed very rarely, whereas some public TCRs were present in many individuals. In a later analysis, most CMV-associated TCR beta chains were found to appear HLA-restricted, with HLA associations seemingly driven largely by CMV exposure. A few of the identified cytomegalovirus-associated TCR beta chains were confirmed in vitro to be specific for cytomegalovirus antigens.

This receptor chain uses TRBV4-1 and TRBJ1-2, with 8 bases aligning to TRBD1. This TCR was recovered from a man aged 30 to 39 in good health and CMV-seronegative. The sample taken for sequencing was PBMCs. The DNA sequence follows: TGCGCCAGCAGCCAAACCCGACAGGGGTTGTTGTATGGCTACACCTTC. Its translation is CASSQTRQGLLYGYTF.